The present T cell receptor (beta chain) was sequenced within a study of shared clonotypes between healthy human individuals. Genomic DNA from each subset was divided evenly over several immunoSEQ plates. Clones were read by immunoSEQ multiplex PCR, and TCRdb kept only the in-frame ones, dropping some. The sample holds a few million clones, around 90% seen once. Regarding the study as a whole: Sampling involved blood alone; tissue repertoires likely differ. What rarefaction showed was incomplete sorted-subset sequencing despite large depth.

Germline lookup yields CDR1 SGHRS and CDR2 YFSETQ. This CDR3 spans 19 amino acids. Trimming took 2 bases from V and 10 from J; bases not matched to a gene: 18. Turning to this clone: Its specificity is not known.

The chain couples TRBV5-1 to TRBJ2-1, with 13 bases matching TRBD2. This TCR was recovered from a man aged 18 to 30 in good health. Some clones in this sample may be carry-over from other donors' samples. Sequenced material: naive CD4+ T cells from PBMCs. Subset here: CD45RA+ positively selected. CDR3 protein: CASSLGTSGIPSLAGEQFF. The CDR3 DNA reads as TGCGCCAGCAGCTTAGGGACTAGCGGGATCCCGTCCCTGGCTGGCGAGCAGTTCTTC.